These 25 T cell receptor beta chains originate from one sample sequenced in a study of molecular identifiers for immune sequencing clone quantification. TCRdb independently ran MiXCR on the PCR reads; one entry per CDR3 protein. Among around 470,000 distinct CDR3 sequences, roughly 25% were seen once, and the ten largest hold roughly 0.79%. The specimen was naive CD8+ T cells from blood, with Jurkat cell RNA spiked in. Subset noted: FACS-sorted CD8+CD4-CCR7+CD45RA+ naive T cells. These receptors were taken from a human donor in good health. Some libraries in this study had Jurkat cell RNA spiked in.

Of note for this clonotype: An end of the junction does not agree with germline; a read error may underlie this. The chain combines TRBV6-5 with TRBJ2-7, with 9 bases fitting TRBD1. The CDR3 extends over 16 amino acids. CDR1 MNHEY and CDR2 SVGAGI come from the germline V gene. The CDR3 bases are TGTGTCAGCAGTTACTCAGGGACAGGGTATGCCTACGAGCAGTACTTC. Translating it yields CVSSYSGTGYAYEQYF.

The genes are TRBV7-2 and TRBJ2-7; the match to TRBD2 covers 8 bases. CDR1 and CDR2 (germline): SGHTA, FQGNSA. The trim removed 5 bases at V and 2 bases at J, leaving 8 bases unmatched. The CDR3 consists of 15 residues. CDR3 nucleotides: TGTGCCAGCAGCCTTAATAGCGGGGCCACCTACGAGCAGTACTTC. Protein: CASSLNSGATYEQYF.

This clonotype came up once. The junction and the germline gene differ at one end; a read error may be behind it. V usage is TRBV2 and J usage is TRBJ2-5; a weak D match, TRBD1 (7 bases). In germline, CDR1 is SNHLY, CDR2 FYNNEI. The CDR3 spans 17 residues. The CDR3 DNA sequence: TGTGCCAGCGGTGAAGCGCCCCAGGGGGGAGATCGAGAGACCCAGTACTTC. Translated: CASGEAPQGGDRETQYF.

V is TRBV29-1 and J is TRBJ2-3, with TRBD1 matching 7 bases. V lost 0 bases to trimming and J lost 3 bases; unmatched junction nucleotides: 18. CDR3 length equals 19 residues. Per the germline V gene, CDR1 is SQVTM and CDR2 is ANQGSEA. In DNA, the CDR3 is TGCAGCGTTGAAGAACCCTGGTGGAAGAAGGGGGCTAGGACAGATACGCAGTATTTT. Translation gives CSVEEPWWKKGARTDTQYF.

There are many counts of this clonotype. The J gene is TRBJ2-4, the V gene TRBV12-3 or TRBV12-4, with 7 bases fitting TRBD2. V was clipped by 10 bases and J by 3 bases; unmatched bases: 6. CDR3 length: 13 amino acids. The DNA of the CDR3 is TGTGCCACCACCCTAGCGGACAAAAACATTCAGTACTTC. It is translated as CATTLADKNIQYF.

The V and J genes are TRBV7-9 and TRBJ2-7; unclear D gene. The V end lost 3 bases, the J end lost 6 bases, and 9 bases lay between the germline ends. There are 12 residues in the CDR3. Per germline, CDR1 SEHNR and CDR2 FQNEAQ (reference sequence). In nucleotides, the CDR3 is TGTGCCAGCAGCTTTCCCATGGGCGAGCAGTACTTC. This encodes CASSFPMGEQYF.

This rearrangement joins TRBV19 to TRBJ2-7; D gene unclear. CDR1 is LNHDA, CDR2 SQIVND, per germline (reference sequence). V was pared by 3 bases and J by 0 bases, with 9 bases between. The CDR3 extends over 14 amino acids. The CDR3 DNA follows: TGTGCCAGTAGTATGAGTTCTAGCTCCTACGAGCAGTACTTC. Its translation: CASSMSSSSYEQYF.

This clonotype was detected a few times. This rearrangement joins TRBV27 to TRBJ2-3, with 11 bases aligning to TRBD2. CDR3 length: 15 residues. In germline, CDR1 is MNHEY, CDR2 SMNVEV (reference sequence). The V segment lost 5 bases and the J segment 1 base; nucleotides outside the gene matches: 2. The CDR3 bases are TGTGCCAGCAGTAATAGCGGGAGGGGCACAGATACGCAGTATTTT. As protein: CASSNSGRGTDTQYF.

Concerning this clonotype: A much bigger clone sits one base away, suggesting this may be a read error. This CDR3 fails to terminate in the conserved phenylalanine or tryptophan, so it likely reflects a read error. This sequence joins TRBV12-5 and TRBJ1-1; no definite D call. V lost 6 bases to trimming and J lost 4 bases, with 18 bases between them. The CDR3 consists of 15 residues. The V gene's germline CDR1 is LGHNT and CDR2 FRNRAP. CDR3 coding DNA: TGTGCTAGTGGCTTTACGCCGGTTCTCAGCACTGAAGCTTTCTTA. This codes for CASGFTPVLSTEAFL.

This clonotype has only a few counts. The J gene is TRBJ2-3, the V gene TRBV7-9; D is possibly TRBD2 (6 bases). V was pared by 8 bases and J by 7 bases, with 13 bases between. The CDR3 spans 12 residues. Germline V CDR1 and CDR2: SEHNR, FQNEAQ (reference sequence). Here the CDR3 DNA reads TGTGCCAGCCAGAAGAGGGACTATACGCAGTATTTT. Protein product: CASQKRDYTQYF.

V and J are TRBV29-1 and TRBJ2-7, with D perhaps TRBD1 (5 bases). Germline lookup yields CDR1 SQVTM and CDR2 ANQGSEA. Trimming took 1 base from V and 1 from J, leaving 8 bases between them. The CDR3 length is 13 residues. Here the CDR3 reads CSVEGTKSYEQYF. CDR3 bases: TGCAGCGTTGAAGGGACAAAATCCTACGAGCAGTACTTC.

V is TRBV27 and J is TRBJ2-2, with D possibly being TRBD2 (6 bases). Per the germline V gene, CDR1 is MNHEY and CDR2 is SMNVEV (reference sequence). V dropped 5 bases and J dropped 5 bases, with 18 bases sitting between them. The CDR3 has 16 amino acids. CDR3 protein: CASSIMDPRGTGELFF. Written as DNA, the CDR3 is TGTGCCAGCAGTATAATGGACCCCCGGGGGACCGGGGAGCTGTTTTTT.

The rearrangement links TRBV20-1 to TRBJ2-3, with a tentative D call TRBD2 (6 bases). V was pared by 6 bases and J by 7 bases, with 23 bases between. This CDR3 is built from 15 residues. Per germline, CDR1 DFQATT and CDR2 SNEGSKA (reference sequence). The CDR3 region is CSATDRDSHLNTQYF. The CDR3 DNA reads TGCAGTGCGACCGACCGGGACTCGCATCTCAATACGCAGTATTTT.

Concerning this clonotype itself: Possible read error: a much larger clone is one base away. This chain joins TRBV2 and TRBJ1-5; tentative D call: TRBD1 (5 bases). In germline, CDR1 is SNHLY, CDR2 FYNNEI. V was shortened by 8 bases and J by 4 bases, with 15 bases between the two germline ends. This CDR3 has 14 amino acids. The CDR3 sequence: CASCPGLGNQPQHF. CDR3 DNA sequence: TGTGCCAGCTGCCCAGGGCTCGGTAATCAGCCCCAGCATTTT.

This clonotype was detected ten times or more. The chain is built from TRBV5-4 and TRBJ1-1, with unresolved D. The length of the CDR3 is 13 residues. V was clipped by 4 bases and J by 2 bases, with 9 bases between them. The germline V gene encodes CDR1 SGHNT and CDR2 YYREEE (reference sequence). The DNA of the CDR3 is TGTGCCAGCAGCCCGGACGGAAACACTGAAGCTTTCTTT. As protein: CASSPDGNTEAFF.

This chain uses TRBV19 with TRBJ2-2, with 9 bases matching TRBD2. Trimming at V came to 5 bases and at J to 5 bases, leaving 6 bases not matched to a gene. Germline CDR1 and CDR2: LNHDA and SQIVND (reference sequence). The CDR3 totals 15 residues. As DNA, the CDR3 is TGTGCCAGTAGTTACGTGGCGGGAGGGACCGGGGAGCTGTTTTTT. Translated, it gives CASSYVAGGTGELFF.

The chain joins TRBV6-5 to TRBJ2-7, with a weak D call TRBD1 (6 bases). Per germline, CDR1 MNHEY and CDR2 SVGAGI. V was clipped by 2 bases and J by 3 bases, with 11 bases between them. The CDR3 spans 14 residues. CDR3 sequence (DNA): TGTGCCAGCAGTTACCAGACAGGCGGCTACGAGCAGTACTTC. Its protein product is CASSYQTGGYEQYF.

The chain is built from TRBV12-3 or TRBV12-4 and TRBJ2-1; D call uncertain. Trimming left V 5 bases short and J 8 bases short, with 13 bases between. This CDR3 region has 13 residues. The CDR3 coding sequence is TGTGCCAGCAGTAACTCTAGGGTGCATGAGCAGTTCTTC. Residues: CASSNSRVHEQFF.

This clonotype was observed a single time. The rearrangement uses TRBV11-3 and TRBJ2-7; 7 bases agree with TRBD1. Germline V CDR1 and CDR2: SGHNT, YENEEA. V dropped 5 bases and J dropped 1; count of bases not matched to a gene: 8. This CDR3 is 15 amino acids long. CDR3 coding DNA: TGTGCCAGCAGCGGGCCCGGGACAGAGTCCTACGAGCAGTACTTC. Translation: CASSGPGTESYEQYF.

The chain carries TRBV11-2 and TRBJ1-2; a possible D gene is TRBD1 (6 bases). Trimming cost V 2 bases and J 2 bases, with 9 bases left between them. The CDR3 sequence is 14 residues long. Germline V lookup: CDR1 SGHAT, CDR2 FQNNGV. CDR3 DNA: TGTGCCAGCAGCTTACGAGGGGGGAACTATGGCTACACCTTC. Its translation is CASSLRGGNYGYTF. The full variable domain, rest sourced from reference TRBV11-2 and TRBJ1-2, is EAGVAQSPRYKIIEKRQSVAFWCNPISGHATLYWYQQILGQGPKLLIQFQNNGVVDDSQLPKDRFSAERLKGVDSTLKIQPAKLEDSAVYLCASSLRGGNYGYTFGSGTRLTVV.

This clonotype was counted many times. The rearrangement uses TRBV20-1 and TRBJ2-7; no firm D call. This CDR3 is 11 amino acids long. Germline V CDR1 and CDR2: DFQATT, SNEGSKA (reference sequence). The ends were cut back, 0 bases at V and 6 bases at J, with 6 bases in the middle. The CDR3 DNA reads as TGCAGTGCTAGAGAGGGCCCCGAGCAGTACTTC. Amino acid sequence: CSAREGPEQYF.

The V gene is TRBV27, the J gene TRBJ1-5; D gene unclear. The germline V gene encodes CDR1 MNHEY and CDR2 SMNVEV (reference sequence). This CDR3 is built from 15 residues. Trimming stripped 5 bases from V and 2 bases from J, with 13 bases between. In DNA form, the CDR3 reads TGTGCCAGCAGTCCTCGTCCCCGGGGCAATCAGCCCCAGCATTTT. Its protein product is CASSPRPRGNQPQHF.

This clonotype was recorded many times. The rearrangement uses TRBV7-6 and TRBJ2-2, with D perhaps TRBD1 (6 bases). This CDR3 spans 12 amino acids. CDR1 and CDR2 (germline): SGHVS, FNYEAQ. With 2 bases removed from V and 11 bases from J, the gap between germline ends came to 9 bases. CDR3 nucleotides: TGTGCCAGCAGCTTATGGGGGCTTGAGCTGTTTTTT. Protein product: CASSLWGLELFF.

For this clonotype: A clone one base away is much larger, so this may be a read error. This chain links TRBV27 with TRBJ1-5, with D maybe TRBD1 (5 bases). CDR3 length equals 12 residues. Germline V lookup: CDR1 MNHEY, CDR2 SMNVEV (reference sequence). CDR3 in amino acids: CASSSGGQPQRF. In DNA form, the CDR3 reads TGTGCCAGCAGTTCTGGGGGTCAGCCCCAGCGTTTT.

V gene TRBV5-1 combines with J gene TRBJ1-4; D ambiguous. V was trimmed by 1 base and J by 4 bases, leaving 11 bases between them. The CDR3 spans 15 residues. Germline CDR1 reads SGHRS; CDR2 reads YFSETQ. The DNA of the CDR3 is TGCGCCAGCAGCTTGAAGGGAGACGTTAATGAAAAACTGTTTTTT. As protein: CASSLKGDVNEKLFF.